Detailed here is one T cell receptor (beta chain). Trimming removed 2 bases from V and 3 bases from J; junction bases left unmatched: 1. Germline V lookup: CDR1 MDHEN, CDR2 SYDVKM. The CDR3 has 16 amino acids. The source of the sample is a study of PD-L1 blockade in urothelial cancer. TCRdb's copy holds only in-frame clones and misses some; the assay was immunoSEQ multiplex PCR. The sample lists around 87,000 clones; roughly 80% were seen once. Time point defined: peripheral blood 6 weeks after treatment start. The chain combines TRBV28 with TRBJ2-2, with TRBD2 matching 12 bases. The sequence was collected from a man between 65 and 79 years old with urothelial cancer. Specimen: PBMCs, collected around atezolizumab (anti-PD-L1) treatment. The CDR3 DNA reads TGTGCCAGCAGTTTAGGGACTAGCGGGCACACCGGGGAGCTGTTTTTT. As protein: CASSLGTSGHTGELFF.